This record covers a single T cell receptor (beta chain). The clone's antigen remains unknown. Per-base quality was not reported, and no clone a single base away is much larger than it. The data are from a study of T-cell reconstitution after alpha-beta-depleted transplantation in children (TCRdb year 2016). Looking at the study overall: Using TCR repertoire profiling, the study quantitatively followed how T-cell immune reconstitution unfolded in children after TCRalphabeta/CD19-depleted allogeneic hematopoietic cell transplantation.

The CDR3 starts with the cysteine, ends with the phenylalanine, and has 16 residues. The entry retains the CDR3 DNA only, 48 bases that are in frame from base 1. The germline V gene gives CDR1 as SGHDN and CDR2 as FVKESK. V is shortened by 2 bases, J by 9 bases, and the region joining them spans 17 bases. Receptor libraries were prepared by PCR. Instrument used: Illumina HiSeq 2500. To normalize quantification of the TCRbeta repertoire, the TCR libraries were built with molecular barcoding that relied on unique molecular identifiers. TCRdb itself trimmed the public reads at Q25 with fastp, ran MiXCR and retained productive beta chains. CDR3 protein sequences are deduplicated, and each keeps its most common genes and DNA. The sample includes 190,000 or so distinct CDR3 sequences, with around 7% observed a single time. Clones ranked in the top ten supply over 2.5% of the sample.

The source material was PBMCs from the stem cell graft donor, sampled from the stem cell graft. This clonotype was sampled from a human donor who donated a stem cell graft to a child with Wiskott-Aldrich syndrome. Recombination connected TRBV14 to TRBJ1-6; D gene: possibly TRBD1, on 5 matching bases. Here is the DNA: TGTGCCAGCAGCCAACTTCCTTCAGGGTTTGGTTCACCCCTCCACTTT. This encodes CASSQLPSGFGSPLHF.